What follows are 11 T cell receptor beta chains derived from one specimen sequenced in a study of T cells in Graves' hyperthyroidism and ophthalmopathy. The CDR3 regions of TCR beta were amplified from RNA transcripts. A set of HTBI primers served as the primers for a first-round RT-PCR of the TCR CDR3. TCRdb recomputed calls from the multiplex PCR reads with MiXCR, one row per CDR3 protein. The sample carries some 440,000 distinct CDR3 sequences, approximately 14% recorded once. Sequenced: blood. These receptors originate from a woman between 18 and 29 years old with Graves' hyperthyroidism.

The J gene is TRBJ1-2, the V gene TRBV7-8; the D gene is possibly TRBD1 (6 bases). The CDR3 is made up of 14 amino acids. V shed 5 bases and J shed 4 bases, with 14 bases lying between them. Germline CDR1 reads SGHVS; CDR2 reads FQNEAQ. Here the CDR3 DNA reads TGTGCCAGCAGCCCGCGGACAGATTTCTATGGCTACACCTTC. This translates into CASSPRTDFYGYTF.

For the CDR3, the DNA is TGTGCCAGCAGCCGCCGACAGGGGGCGGGGGGGACCCAGTACTTC. Amino acids: CASSRRQGAGGTQYF. The genes are TRBV3-1 and TRBJ2-5; 10 bases agree with TRBD1. Germline trimming cut 4 bases from V and 7 bases from J; bases unmatched to any gene: 9. Germline CDR1 is LGHDT and CDR2 is YNNKEL (reference sequence). This CDR3 is 15 amino acids long.

In its sample, this clonotype was seen many times. This rearrangement joins TRBV12-3 or TRBV12-4 to TRBJ2-5; 9 positions match TRBD2. The CDR3 totals 16 residues. After removal of 6 bases from V and 5 bases from J, the junction contained 13 bases not matched to a gene. The CDR3 sequence: CASSYLTGLAGETQYF. The CDR3 DNA is TGTGCCAGCAGCTACCTCACGGGACTAGCTGGGGAGACCCAGTACTTC.

This clonotype occurred many times. V usage is TRBV24-1 and J usage is TRBJ2-3, with D possibly TRBD2 on 5 matching bases. The ends were cut back, 5 bases at V and 2 bases at J, with 10 bases in the middle. CDR1 and CDR2 from the germline V gene are KGHDR and SFDVKD. The CDR3 totals 14 residues. The CDR3 DNA reads TGTGCCACCAGTGGAGGAGGTTCCACAGATACGCAGTATTTT. Residues: CATSGGGSTDTQYF.

This clonotype has at least ten counts. The chain joins TRBV30 to TRBJ2-7, with a weak D call TRBD1 (5 bases). Germline V gives CDR1 GTSNPN, CDR2 SVGIG (reference sequence). This CDR3 comprises 14 residues. The V end was cut by 3 bases, the J end by 3 bases, with 15 bases between. CDR3 sequence reads: CAWRDDGHLYEQYF. Here the CDR3 DNA reads TGTGCCTGGAGGGATGACGGACACCTCTACGAGCAGTACTTC.

This clonotype was observed at least ten times. V usage is TRBV18 and J usage is TRBJ2-5; unclear D gene. Germline-derived CDR1 and CDR2 are KGHSH and LQKENI. Trimming stripped 3 bases from V and 2 bases from J, with 7 bases between. This CDR3 spans 13 amino acids. CDR3 sequence: CASSPSGQETQYF. DNA of the CDR3: TGTGCCAGCTCACCTTCTGGTCAAGAGACCCAGTACTTC.

This clonotype was counted a few times. The chain employs TRBV27 and TRBJ1-2; D unresolved. V was trimmed by 5 bases and J by 4 bases, leaving 17 bases between them. The CDR3 spans 15 residues. Germline CDR1 is MNHEY and CDR2 is SMNVEV (reference sequence). The CDR3 reads CASSSRGNAVYGYTF. In DNA, the CDR3 is TGTGCCAGCAGTAGCAGAGGGAATGCGGTCTATGGCTACACCTTC.

Many counts were recorded for this clonotype. The chain combines TRBV20-1 with TRBJ2-7; 8 nucleotides line up with TRBD2. CDR1 and CDR2 from the germline V gene are DFQATT and SNEGSKA (reference sequence). The J segment lost 0 bases and the V segment lost 3 bases, leaving 4 bases of the junction unmatched. The CDR3 consists of 14 residues. In DNA form, the CDR3 reads TGCAGTGCTAGTAGCGGGAAAAGCTCCTACGAGCAGTACTTC. The encoded protein is CSASSGKSSYEQYF.

Concerning this clonotype itself: One end of the junction fails to match germline, which may point to a read error. This chain links TRBV5-4 with TRBJ2-1; 7 nucleotides agree with TRBD1. Germline loops: CDR1 SGHNT, CDR2 YYREEE (reference sequence). The CDR3 loop spans 15 amino acids. As DNA, the CDR3 is TGTGCCAGCAGAGAGACAGGGTTTGGACCCAGTGAGCAGTCCTTC. It encodes CASRETGFGPSEQSF.

Concerning this clonotype: Compared with germline, one end of the junction differs, possibly owing to a read error. This sequence joins TRBV19 and TRBJ1-1, with D uncertain. CDR1 is LNHDA and CDR2 is SQIVND in the germline V gene (reference sequence). CDR3 size: 16 residues. CDR3 in DNA: TGTGCCAGTAGTAAGGAGTGGATGGGAGGAAGCACTGAAGCTCTCTTT. Residues: CASSKEWMGGSTEALF.

This clonotype was counted at least ten times. The genes are TRBV27 and TRBJ2-7; 12 bases match TRBD1. The CDR3 extends over 14 amino acids. CDR1 and CDR2 from the germline V gene are MNHEY and SMNVEV (reference sequence). J gave up 7 bases and V 8 bases, and 9 bases lay outside the gene matches. CDR3 in amino acids: CASRDRGQIGEQYF. The CDR3 DNA reads as TGTGCCAGCCGGGACAGGGGGCAGATTGGGGAGCAGTACTTC.